The T cell receptor (beta chain) under discussion was sequenced for a study of control samples from healthy donors and cancer patients. TCRdb's copy holds only in-frame clones and misses some; the assay was immunoSEQ multiplex PCR. Of roughly 190,000 clones in the sample, roughly 89% were seen once. Sequenced material: blood. The origin of this receptor is a woman aged 25 to 39 in good health.

CDR3 DNA: TGTGCCAGCAGTAAGGTGGGACAGGAAGCTTTCTTT. Translating gives CASSKVGQEAFF. J is TRBJ1-1 and V is TRBV25-1; TRBD1 matches at 7 bases. After removal of 5 bases from V and 8 bases from J, the junction contained 5 bases not matched to a gene. Germline lookup yields CDR1 MGHDK and CDR2 SYGVNS. The CDR3 length is 12 residues.